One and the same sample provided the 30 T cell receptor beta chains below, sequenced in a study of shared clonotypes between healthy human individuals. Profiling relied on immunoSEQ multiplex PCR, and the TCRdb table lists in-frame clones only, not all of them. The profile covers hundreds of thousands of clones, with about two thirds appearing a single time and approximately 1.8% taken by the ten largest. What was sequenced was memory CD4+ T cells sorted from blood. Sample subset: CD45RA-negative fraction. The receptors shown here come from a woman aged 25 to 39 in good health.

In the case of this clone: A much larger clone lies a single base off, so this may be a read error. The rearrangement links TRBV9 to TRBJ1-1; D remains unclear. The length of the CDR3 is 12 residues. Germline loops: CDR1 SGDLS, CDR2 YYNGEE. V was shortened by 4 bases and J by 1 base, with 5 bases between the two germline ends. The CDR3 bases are TGTGCCAGCAGCCAACAGAACACTGAAGCTTTCTTT. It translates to CASSQQNTEAFF.

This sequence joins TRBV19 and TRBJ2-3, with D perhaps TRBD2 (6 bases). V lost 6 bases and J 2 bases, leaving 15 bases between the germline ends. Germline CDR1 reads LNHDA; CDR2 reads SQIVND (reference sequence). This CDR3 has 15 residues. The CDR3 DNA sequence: TGTGCCAGTAGGGCCCGACTAGGCCTCACAGATACGCAGTATTTT. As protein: CASRARLGLTDTQYF.

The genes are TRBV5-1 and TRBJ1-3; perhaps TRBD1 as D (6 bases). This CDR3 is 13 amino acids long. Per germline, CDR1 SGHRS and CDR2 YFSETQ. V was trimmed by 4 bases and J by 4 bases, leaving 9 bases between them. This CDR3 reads CASSTGQGNTIYF. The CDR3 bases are TGCGCCAGCAGCACCGGACAGGGAAACACCATATATTTT.

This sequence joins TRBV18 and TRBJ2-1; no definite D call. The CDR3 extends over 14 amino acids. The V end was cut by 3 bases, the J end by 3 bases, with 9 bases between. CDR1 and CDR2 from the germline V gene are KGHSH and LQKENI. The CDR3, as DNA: TGTGCCAGCTCACCGAATAGCTACTACAATGAGCAGTTCTTC. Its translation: CASSPNSYYNEQFF.

The CDR3 DNA reads TGCGCCAGCAGCCTCATGGACTCGTCCTACGAGCAGTACTTC. This encodes CASSLMDSSYEQYF. The rearrangement joins TRBV5-1 to TRBJ2-7; D perhaps matches TRBD2 (5 bases). Trimming shortened V by 4 bases and J by 1 base, and 12 bases separated the two germline ends. The CDR3 length is 14 residues. From germline, CDR1 is SGHRS and CDR2 YFSETQ. Looking up the rest from reference TRBV5-1 and TRBJ2-7 gives the full variable domain: KAGVTQTPRYLIKTRGQQVTLSCSPISGHRSVSWYQQTPGQGLQFLFEYFSETQRNKGNFPGRFSGRQFSNSRSEMNVSTLELGDSALYLCASSLMDSSYEQYFGPGTRLTVT.

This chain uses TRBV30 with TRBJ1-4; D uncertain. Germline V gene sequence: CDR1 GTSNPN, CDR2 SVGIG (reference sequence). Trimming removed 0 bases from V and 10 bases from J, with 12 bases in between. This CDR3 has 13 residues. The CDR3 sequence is CAWSVGNSGKLFF. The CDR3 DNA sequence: TGTGCCTGGAGTGTAGGCAACAGTGGAAAACTGTTTTTT.

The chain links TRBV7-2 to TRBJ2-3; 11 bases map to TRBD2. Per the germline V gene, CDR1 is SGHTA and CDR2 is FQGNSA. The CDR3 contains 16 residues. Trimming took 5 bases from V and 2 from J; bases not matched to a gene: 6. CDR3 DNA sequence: TGTGCCAGCAGCCCCCGACTAGCGGGAAACACAGATACGCAGTATTTT. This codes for CASSPRLAGNTDTQYF.

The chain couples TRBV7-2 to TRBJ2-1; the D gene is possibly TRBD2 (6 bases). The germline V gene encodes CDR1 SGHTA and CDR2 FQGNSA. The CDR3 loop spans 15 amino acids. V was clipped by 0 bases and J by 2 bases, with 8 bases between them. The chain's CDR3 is CASSLAQRAYNEQFF. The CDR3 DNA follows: TGTGCCAGCAGCTTAGCGCAGCGGGCCTACAATGAGCAGTTCTTC.

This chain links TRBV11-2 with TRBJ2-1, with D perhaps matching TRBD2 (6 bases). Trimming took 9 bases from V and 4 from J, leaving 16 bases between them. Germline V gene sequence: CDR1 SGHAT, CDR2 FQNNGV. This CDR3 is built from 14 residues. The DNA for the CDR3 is TGTGCCAGTAGGACTACCGAACAATACAATGAGCAGTTCTTC. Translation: CASRTTEQYNEQFF.

CDR3 protein: CAISVREGLYEQFF. CDR3 nucleotides: TGTGCCATCAGTGTACGGGAGGGCCTATATGAGCAGTTCTTC. The V and J genes are TRBV10-3 and TRBJ2-1, with TRBD2 matching 8 bases. The CDR3 covers 14 residues. Per the germline V gene, CDR1 is ENHRY and CDR2 is SYGVKD. Trimming cost V 4 bases and J 8 bases; bases outside gene matches: 7.

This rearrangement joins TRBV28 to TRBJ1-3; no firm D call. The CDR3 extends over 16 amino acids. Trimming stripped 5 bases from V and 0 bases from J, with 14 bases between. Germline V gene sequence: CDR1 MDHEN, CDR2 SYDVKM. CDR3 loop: CASSPYSDISGNTIYF. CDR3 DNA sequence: TGTGCCAGCAGTCCCTACTCTGACATCTCTGGAAACACCATATATTTT.

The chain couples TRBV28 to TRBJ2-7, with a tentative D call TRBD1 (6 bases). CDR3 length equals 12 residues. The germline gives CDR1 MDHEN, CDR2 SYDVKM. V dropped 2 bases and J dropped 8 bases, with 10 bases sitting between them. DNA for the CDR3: TGTGCCAGCAGTTTAGGCCGGGACAAGCAGTACTTC. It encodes CASSLGRDKQYF.

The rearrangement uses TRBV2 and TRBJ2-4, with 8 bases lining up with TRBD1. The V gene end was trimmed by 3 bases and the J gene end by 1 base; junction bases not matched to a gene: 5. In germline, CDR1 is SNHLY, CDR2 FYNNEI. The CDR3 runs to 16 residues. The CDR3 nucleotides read TGTGCCAGCAGTGACAGGGGGCAGGGTGCCAAAAACATTCAGTACTTC. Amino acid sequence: CASSDRGQGAKNIQYF.

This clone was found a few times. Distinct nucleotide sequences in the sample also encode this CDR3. The CDR3 nucleotides read TGCAGTGCTGATCGGGACACTGAAGCTTTCTTT. Amino acids: CSADRDTEAFF. This chain links TRBV20-1 with TRBJ1-1; no definite D call. V was clipped by 5 bases and J by 3 bases, with 7 bases between them. CDR3 length: 11 amino acids. Germline lookup yields CDR1 DFQATT and CDR2 SNEGSKA (reference sequence).

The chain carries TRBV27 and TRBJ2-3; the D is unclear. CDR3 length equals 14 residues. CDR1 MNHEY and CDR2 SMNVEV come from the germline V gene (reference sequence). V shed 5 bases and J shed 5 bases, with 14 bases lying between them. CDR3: CASSPSWAGDTQYF. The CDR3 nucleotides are TGTGCCAGCAGTCCCTCGTGGGCTGGAGATACGCAGTATTTT.

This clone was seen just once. CDR3 region: CASSTSSGRATEQFF. CDR3 DNA sequence: TGTGCCAGCAGCACAAGTAGCGGGAGGGCCACTGAGCAGTTCTTC. The rearrangement uses TRBV5-4 and TRBJ2-1, with 11 bases lining up with TRBD2. Germline V gene data show CDR1 as SGHNT and CDR2 as YYREEE (reference sequence). The V and J ends lost 4 bases and 9 bases, in that order; junction bases with no gene match: 9. The CDR3 length is 15 residues. Variable domain in full (rest from reference TRBV5-4 and TRBJ2-1): ETGVTQSPTHLIKTRGQQVTLRCSSQSGHNTVSWYQQALGQGPQFIFQYYREEENGRGNFPPRFSGLQFPNYSSELNVNALELDDSALYLCASSTSSGRATEQFFGPGTRLTVL.

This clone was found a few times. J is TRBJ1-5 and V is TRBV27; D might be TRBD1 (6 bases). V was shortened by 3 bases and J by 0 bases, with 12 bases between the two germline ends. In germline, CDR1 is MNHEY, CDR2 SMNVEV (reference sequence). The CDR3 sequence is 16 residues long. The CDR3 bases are TGTGCCAGCAGTTTCTCAGGGACACATAGCAATCAGCCCCAGCATTTT. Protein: CASSFSGTHSNQPQHF.

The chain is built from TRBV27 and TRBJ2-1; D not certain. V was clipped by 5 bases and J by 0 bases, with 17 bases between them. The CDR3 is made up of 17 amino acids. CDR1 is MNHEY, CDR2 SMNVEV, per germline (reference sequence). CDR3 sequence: CASSIPSTAYSYNEQFF. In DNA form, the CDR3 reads TGTGCCAGCAGTATACCCTCTACAGCCTACTCCTACAATGAGCAGTTCTTC.

The CDR3 loop reads CASSPGYAGELFF. The CDR3 DNA sequence: TGTGCCAGCAGCCCCGGGTACGCCGGGGAGCTGTTTTTT. The chain carries TRBV7-7 and TRBJ2-2; unclear D gene. The CDR3 extends over 13 amino acids. V lost 5 bases and J lost 6, with 10 bases in between. Germline CDR1 reads SSHAT; CDR2 reads FNYEAQ (reference sequence).

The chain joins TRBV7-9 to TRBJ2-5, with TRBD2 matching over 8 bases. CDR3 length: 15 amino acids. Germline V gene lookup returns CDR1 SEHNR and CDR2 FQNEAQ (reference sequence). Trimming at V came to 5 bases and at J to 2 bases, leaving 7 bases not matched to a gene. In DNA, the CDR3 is TGTGCCAGCAGCCCAACTAGCGGACTACAAGAGACCCAGTACTTC. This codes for CASSPTSGLQETQYF.

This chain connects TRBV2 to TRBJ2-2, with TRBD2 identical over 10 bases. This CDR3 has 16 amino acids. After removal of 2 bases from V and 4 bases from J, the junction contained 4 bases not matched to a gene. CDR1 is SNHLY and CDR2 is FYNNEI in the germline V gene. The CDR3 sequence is CASSERTSGITGELFF. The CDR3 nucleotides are TGTGCCAGCAGTGAACGGACTAGCGGTATCACCGGGGAGCTGTTTTTT.

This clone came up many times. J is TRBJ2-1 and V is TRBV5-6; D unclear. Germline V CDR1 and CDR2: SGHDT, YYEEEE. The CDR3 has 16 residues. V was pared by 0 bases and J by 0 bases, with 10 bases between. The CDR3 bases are TGTGCCAGCAGCTTGGAACTCTCGAGCTCCTACAATGAGCAGTTCTTC. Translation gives CASSLELSSSYNEQFF.

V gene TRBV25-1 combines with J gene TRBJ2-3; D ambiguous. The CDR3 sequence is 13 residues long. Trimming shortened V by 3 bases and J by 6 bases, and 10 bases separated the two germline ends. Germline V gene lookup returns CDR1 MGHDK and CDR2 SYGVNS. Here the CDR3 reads CASSDPPWDTQYF. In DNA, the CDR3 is TGTGCCAGCAGTGATCCGCCCTGGGATACGCAGTATTTT.

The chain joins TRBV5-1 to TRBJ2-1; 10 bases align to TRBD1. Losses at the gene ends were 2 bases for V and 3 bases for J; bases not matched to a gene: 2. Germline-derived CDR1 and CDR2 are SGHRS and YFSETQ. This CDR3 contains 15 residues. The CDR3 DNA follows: TGCGCCAGCAGCTTAGGACAGGGGGTCTACAATGAGCAGTTCTTC. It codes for CASSLGQGVYNEQFF.

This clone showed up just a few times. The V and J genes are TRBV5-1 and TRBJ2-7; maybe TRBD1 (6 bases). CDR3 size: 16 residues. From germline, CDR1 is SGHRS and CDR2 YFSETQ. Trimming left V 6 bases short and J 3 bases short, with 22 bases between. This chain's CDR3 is CASKTTQGHLSYEQYF. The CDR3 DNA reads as TGCGCCAGCAAAACCACACAGGGTCATCTAAGCTACGAGCAGTACTTC.

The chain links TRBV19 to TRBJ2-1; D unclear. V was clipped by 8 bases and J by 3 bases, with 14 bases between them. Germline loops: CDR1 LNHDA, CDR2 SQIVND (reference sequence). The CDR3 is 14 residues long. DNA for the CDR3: TGTGCCAGTCTCTCGGGCGAGAGCTACAATGAGCAGTTCTTC. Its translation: CASLSGESYNEQFF.

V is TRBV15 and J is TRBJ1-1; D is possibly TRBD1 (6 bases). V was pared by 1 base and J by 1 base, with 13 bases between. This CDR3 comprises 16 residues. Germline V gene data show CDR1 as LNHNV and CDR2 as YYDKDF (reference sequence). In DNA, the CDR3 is TGTGCCACCAGCAGAGCCGGGGGGCGAACGAACACTGAAGCTTTCTTT. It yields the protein CATSRAGGRTNTEAFF.

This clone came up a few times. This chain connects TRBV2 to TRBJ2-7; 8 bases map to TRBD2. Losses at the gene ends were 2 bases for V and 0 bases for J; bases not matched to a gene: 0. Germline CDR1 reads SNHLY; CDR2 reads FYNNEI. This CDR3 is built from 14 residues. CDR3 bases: TGTGCCAGCAGTGAACGGGGGGGCTCCTACGAGCAGTACTTC. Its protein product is CASSERGGSYEQYF.

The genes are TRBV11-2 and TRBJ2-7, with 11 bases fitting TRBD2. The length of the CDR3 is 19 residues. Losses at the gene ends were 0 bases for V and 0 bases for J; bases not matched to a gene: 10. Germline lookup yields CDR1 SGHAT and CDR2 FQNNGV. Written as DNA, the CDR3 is TGTGCCAGCAGCTTAGATCCGTCTAGCGGGAGGCCGCTCTCCTACGAGCAGTACTTC. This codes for CASSLDPSSGRPLSYEQYF.

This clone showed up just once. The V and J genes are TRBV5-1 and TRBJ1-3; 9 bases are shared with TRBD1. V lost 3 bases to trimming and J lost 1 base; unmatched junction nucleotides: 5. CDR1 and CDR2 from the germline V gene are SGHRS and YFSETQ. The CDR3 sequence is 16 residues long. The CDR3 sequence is CASSSTQGASGNTIYF. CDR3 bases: TGCGCCAGCAGCTCTACACAGGGGGCTTCTGGAAACACCATATATTTT.